The 18 T cell receptor beta chains listed next were all sequenced from one sample in a study of beta chain features in type 1 diabetes. The study reverse transcribed the entire isolated RNA, so it sequenced expressed TCRB transcripts. The assay was immunoSEQ multiplex PCR, and TCRdb's table has in-frame clones only and misses some. The sample holds about 180,000 clones, 10% to 15% seen once. The material sequenced was central memory CD4+ T cells from blood. These receptors originate from a woman between 18 and 29 years old in good health.

This clone has only a few counts. CDR3: CASSCIVRDNQPQHF. The CDR3 coding sequence is TGTGCCAGCAGCTGCATAGTCCGGGACAATCAGCCCCAGCATTTT. This chain links TRBV9 with TRBJ1-5; D not certain. This CDR3 comprises 15 residues. CDR1 and CDR2 (germline): SGDLS, YYNGEE. Trimming left V 4 bases short and J 3 bases short, with 14 bases between. The full variable domain, with the rest looked up from reference TRBV9 and TRBJ1-5, is DSGVTQTPKHLITATGQRVTLRCSPRSGDLSVYWYQQSLDQGLQFLIQYYNGEERAKGNILERFSAQQFPDLHSELNLSSLELGDSALYFCASSCIVRDNQPQHFGDGTRLSIL.

Only one count was recorded for this clone. The chain joins TRBV30 to TRBJ1-5, with 10 bases aligning to TRBD1. J gave up 4 bases and V 5 bases, and 2 bases lay outside the gene matches. The V gene's germline CDR1 is GTSNPN and CDR2 SVGIG (reference sequence). This CDR3 has 13 residues. The CDR3 DNA is TGTGCCTGGGGGACAGGGGAGAATCAGCCCCAGCATTTT. Amino acid sequence: CAWGTGENQPQHF.

Of note for this clone: The junction does not match germline at one end; this may be a read error. The chain employs TRBV4-1 and TRBJ1-4; no clear D. Germline V gene sequence: CDR1 MGHRA, CDR2 YSYEKL. The CDR3 runs to 13 residues. The CDR3 sequence is CASSEAEDEKLFF. Written as DNA, the CDR3 is TGTGCCAGCAGCGAAGCAGAGGATGAAAAACTGTTTTTT.

The chain recombines TRBV7-9 with TRBJ2-1; D may be TRBD2 (6 bases). The CDR3 contains 15 residues. Germline-derived CDR1 and CDR2 are SEHNR and FQNEAQ (reference sequence). Trimming pared 0 bases from V and 9 bases from J, leaving 15 bases between. CDR3 region: CASSLAAGRYGEQFF. DNA of the CDR3: TGTGCCAGCAGCTTAGCGGCAGGGAGGTACGGTGAGCAGTTCTTC.

This clone has only a few counts. The chain has TRBV18 and TRBJ2-1; 13 bases line up with TRBD2. Germline V lookup: CDR1 KGHSH, CDR2 LQKENI. The V and J ends lost 3 bases and 6 bases, in that order; junction bases with no gene match: 8. This CDR3 is 17 amino acids long. CDR3 coding DNA: TGTGCCAGCTCACCTCGGACTAGCGGGAGCAGGGGCAATGAGCAGTTCTTC. It is translated as CASSPRTSGSRGNEQFF.

This clone was found many times. The chain employs TRBV6-5 and TRBJ2-3; tentative D call: TRBD2 (6 bases). The ends were cut back, 2 bases at V and 2 bases at J, with 11 bases in the middle. CDR3 length equals 15 residues. The germline CDR1 and CDR2 sequences are MNHEY and SVGAGI. The CDR3 loop is CASSYGGTNTDTQYF. The CDR3 DNA follows: TGTGCCAGCAGTTACGGGGGGACCAACACAGATACGCAGTATTTT.

The chain has TRBV29-1 and TRBJ1-1; D remains unclear. The CDR3 has 13 amino acids. Germline V gene lookup returns CDR1 SQVTM and CDR2 ANQGSEA. With 4 bases removed from V and 0 bases from J, the gap between germline ends came to 9 bases. The CDR3 here is CSVVRQMNTEAFF. In DNA form, the CDR3 reads TGCAGCGTTGTCAGGCAGATGAACACTGAAGCTTTCTTT.

Details on this clone: Other DNA variants within this sample encode the same CDR3. The chain carries TRBV7-2 and TRBJ1-1; a weak D match, TRBD1 (6 bases). Trimming cost V 5 bases and J 1 base, with 11 bases left between them. Germline V gives CDR1 SGHTA, CDR2 FQGNSA. The CDR3 sequence is 14 residues long. CDR3 sequence (DNA): TGTGCCAGCAGCCCGGGACATCAGAACACTGAAGCTTTCTTT. Residues: CASSPGHQNTEAFF.

The gene calls are TRBV5-1 and TRBJ2-6; 9 nucleotides line up with TRBD2. V gave up 4 bases and J gave up 0 bases; unmatched junction bases: 8. The germline gives CDR1 SGHRS, CDR2 YFSETQ. There are 18 residues in the CDR3. DNA of the CDR3: TGCGCCAGCAGCCCGCGACTAGCGGAAAACTCTGGGGCCAACGTCCTGACTTTC. Residues: CASSPRLAENSGANVLTF.

Comments on this clone: Other DNA sequences in this specimen translate into the identical CDR3. The rearrangement uses TRBV28 and TRBJ2-7; 8 bases are a match to TRBD1. With V trimmed by 6 bases and J by 6 bases, 4 bases remained unmatched. The CDR3 consists of 12 residues. CDR1 and CDR2 (germline): MDHEN, SYDVKM. CDR3 in amino acids: CASRLTGGEQYF. CDR3 sequence (DNA): TGTGCCAGCAGACTTACAGGGGGCGAGCAGTACTTC.

This clone was detected a few times. V and J are TRBV7-2 and TRBJ1-2; D perhaps matches TRBD1 (6 bases). CDR1 and CDR2 from the germline V gene are SGHTA and FQGNSA. This CDR3 spans 13 amino acids. Trimming cost V 3 bases and J 8 bases, with 13 bases left between them. Here the CDR3 reads CASSFAGERGYTF. The DNA for the CDR3 is TGTGCCAGCAGCTTCGCAGGGGAAAGGGGCTACACCTTC.

There are a few counts of this clone. V gene TRBV5-5 combines with J gene TRBJ1-2; tentatively, D is TRBD1 (5 bases). Germline V gene lookup returns CDR1 SGHKS and CDR2 YYEKEE (reference sequence). There are 13 residues in the CDR3. V gave up 2 bases and J gave up 3 bases, with 8 bases separating them. CDR3 bases: TGTGCCAGCAGCTTACAAGGGGACTATGGCTACACCTTC. Residues: CASSLQGDYGYTF.

This clone occurred a few times. J is TRBJ2-1 and V is TRBV7-2; tentative D call: TRBD1 (6 bases). The CDR3 length is 14 residues. Trimming removed 5 bases at V and 8 bases at J, with 16 bases between. Germline loops: CDR1 SGHTA, CDR2 FQGNSA. CDR3 residues: CASSRSGTTHEQFF. The DNA of the CDR3 is TGTGCCAGCAGCCGTTCCGGGACAACCCATGAGCAGTTCTTC.

This clone was observed a few times. V usage is TRBV27 and J usage is TRBJ2-6; possible D gene TRBD1, 6 bases. Trimming left V 5 bases short and J 0 bases short, with 17 bases between. CDR3 length: 18 amino acids. Germline CDR1 is MNHEY and CDR2 is SMNVEV (reference sequence). The CDR3 DNA reads as TGTGCCAGCAGTCCCTTTTGGGACAACCACTCTGGGGCCAACGTCCTGACTTTC. As protein: CASSPFWDNHSGANVLTF.

The chain carries TRBV2 and TRBJ2-5, with 7 bases matching TRBD1. The V segment lost 6 bases and the J segment 1 base; nucleotides outside the gene matches: 5. The CDR3 runs 14 residues. Germline V gene sequence: CDR1 SNHLY, CDR2 FYNNEI. CDR3 coding DNA: TGTGCCAGCAGACGACAGGGCCCCCAAGAGACCCAGTACTTC. It codes for CASRRQGPQETQYF.

A few counts support this clone. V gene TRBV28 combines with J gene TRBJ1-3; the match to TRBD1 covers 9 bases. The germline gives CDR1 MDHEN, CDR2 SYDVKM. V was clipped by 2 bases and J by 4 bases; unmatched bases: 3. CDR3 length: 15 residues. The DNA for the CDR3 is TGTGCCAGCAGTTTAACCGGGACAGGGGGAAACACCATATATTTT. Residues: CASSLTGTGGNTIYF.

This clone was counted only a few times. The genes are TRBV7-3 and TRBJ1-2; 7 nucleotides agree with TRBD1. V lost 2 bases and J lost 2; bases outside the gene matches: 5. Germline CDR1 is SGHTA and CDR2 is FQGTGA. This CDR3 has 15 amino acids. CDR3 coding DNA: TGTGCCAGCAGCTTAGCTGGGACAGCCAACTATGGCTACACCTTC. It translates to CASSLAGTANYGYTF.

The genes are TRBV7-8 and TRBJ1-1; a weak D match, TRBD1 (6 bases). The CDR3 is 14 residues long. Germline CDR1 reads SGHVS; CDR2 reads FQNEAQ. The V end was cut by 7 bases, the J end by 5 bases, with 17 bases between. The CDR3 loop is CASTPNREWTEAFF. The CDR3 DNA is TGTGCCAGCACCCCAAACAGGGAATGGACTGAAGCTTTCTTT.